This TCR beta chain emerged from a study of blood T cell repertoires in COVID-19. The protocol was immunoSEQ multiplex PCR, while the TCRdb copy is restricted to in-frame clones and leaves out a portion. The profile shows approximately 93,000 clones, about 86% of them singletons. Seattle's cohort entered during active infection and was followed longitudinally. The CDR3 runs to 18 residues. V was pared by 4 bases and J by 6 bases, with 13 bases of the junction left unmatched. Germline V gene data show CDR1 as LNHDA and CDR2 as SQIVND (reference sequence). The source material was peripheral blood. The clonotype comes from a man aged 50-60 years with COVID-19, enrolled during active disease. This chain joins TRBV19 and TRBJ1-5; 12 bases fit TRBD1. Here the CDR3 reads CASSTTGTGGRWAQPQHF. The CDR3 coding sequence is TGTGCCAGTAGTACGACCGGGACAGGGGGCCGGTGGGCTCAGCCCCAGCATTTT.